These 32 T cell receptor beta chains were sequenced from one sample in a study of T cell responses to AZD1222 COVID-19 vaccine. The table came from immunoSEQ multiplex PCR; TCRdb's copy has only in-frame clones and leaves some out. The sample has some 130,000 clones; more than 75% are singletons. This specimen was peripheral blood, taken on day 0 of AZD1222 vaccination. Receptor source: an adult in good health.

The chain combines TRBV5-6 with TRBJ2-6; 7 nucleotides agree with TRBD1. The CDR3 loop spans 15 amino acids. CDR1 and CDR2 from the germline V gene are SGHDT and YYEEEE. Losses at the gene ends were 3 bases for V and 0 bases for J; bases not matched to a gene: 0. The CDR3: CASSWDSSGANVLTF. The CDR3 nucleotides read TGTGCCAGCAGCTGGGACAGCTCTGGGGCCAACGTCCTGACTTTC.

The chain recombines TRBV10-2 with TRBJ2-7, with no clear D. V gave up 6 bases and J gave up 2 bases, with 11 bases separating them. This CDR3 is 13 amino acids long. CDR1 is WSHSY and CDR2 is SAAADI in the germline V gene. The CDR3 protein is CASRHSPTYEQYF. The CDR3 nucleotides are TGCGCCAGCAGGCATAGTCCCACCTACGAGCAGTACTTC.

CDR3 region: CASSLPRGNNEQFF. As DNA, the CDR3 is TGCGCCAGCAGCCTACCAAGAGGAAACAATGAGCAGTTCTTC. The chain combines TRBV5-1 with TRBJ2-1; unclear D gene. Germline V CDR1 and CDR2: SGHRS, YFSETQ. CDR3 length equals 14 residues. V was trimmed by 4 bases and J by 5 bases, leaving 13 bases between them. Variable domain in full (rest from reference TRBV5-1 and TRBJ2-1): KAGVTQTPRYLIKTRGQQVTLSCSPISGHRSVSWYQQTPGQGLQFLFEYFSETQRNKGNFPGRFSGRQFSNSRSEMNVSTLELGDSALYLCASSLPRGNNEQFFGPGTRLTVL.

The rearrangement joins TRBV18 to TRBJ1-3, with a weak D call TRBD1 (5 bases). Germline V gives CDR1 KGHSH, CDR2 LQKENI. Trimming removed 3 bases at V and 0 bases at J, with 12 bases between. The CDR3 totals 16 residues. The CDR3 reads CASSPSTADSGNTIYF. CDR3 coding DNA: TGTGCCAGCTCACCTTCGACAGCGGACTCTGGAAACACCATATATTTT.

J is TRBJ1-5 and V is TRBV5-8; D unclear. CDR1 is SGHTS, CDR2 YDEGEE, per germline. V lost 6 bases to trimming and J lost 9 bases, with 10 bases between them. The CDR3 has 11 amino acids. CDR3 amino acids: CASTFVGPQHF. CDR3 DNA sequence: TGTGCCAGCACTTTCGTCGGGCCCCAGCATTTT.

This clone occurred a few times. The V and J genes are TRBV28 and TRBJ1-5; a weak D match, TRBD1 (6 bases). Germline-derived CDR1 and CDR2 are MDHEN and SYDVKM. CDR3 length equals 13 residues. V lost 10 bases and J 1 base, leaving 11 bases between the germline ends. CDR3 residues: CATWGASNQPQHF. The CDR3 bases are TGTGCCACCTGGGGGGCGAGCAATCAGCCCCAGCATTTT.

The chain combines TRBV9 with TRBJ1-2; D may be TRBD1 (6 bases). Trimming took 0 bases from V and 3 from J, leaving 12 bases between them. CDR3 length: 15 amino acids. Germline V gene data show CDR1 as SGDLS and CDR2 as YYNGEE. The CDR3 here is CASSVVQGSHYGYTF. The DNA of the CDR3 is TGTGCCAGCAGCGTAGTGCAGGGGAGCCACTATGGCTACACCTTC.

The rearrangement links TRBV2 to TRBJ1-3; tentative D call: TRBD1 (5 bases). Trimming stripped 7 bases from V and 0 bases from J, with 10 bases between. In germline, CDR1 is SNHLY, CDR2 FYNNEI. The CDR3 is made up of 14 amino acids. CDR3 amino acids: CASIQGSSGNTIYF. In nucleotides, the CDR3 is TGTGCCAGCATCCAGGGTAGCTCTGGAAACACCATATATTTT.

The chain combines TRBV6-5 with TRBJ1-2; D may be TRBD1 (5 bases). The CDR3 runs to 13 residues. Germline V gives CDR1 MNHEY, CDR2 SVGAGI. V dropped 6 bases and J dropped 4 bases, with 12 bases sitting between them. The CDR3 DNA follows: TGTGCCAGCAGACGGACGGGGCTCTATGGCTACACCTTC. This translates into CASRRTGLYGYTF.

The chain employs TRBV9 and TRBJ2-1; 7 bases agree with TRBD1. V lost 4 bases to trimming and J lost 4 bases; unmatched junction nucleotides: 8. Per the germline V gene, CDR1 is SGDLS and CDR2 is YYNGEE. The CDR3 totals 15 residues. This CDR3 is CASSPDRATYNEQFF. The CDR3 coding sequence is TGTGCCAGCAGCCCCGACAGGGCTACTTACAATGAGCAGTTCTTC.

The table lists this clone with a count of one. This sequence joins TRBV6-5 and TRBJ2-3; 9 bases fit TRBD2. J lost 0 bases, V lost 2 bases, and 3 bases had no gene match. The germline V gene has CDR1 MNHEY and CDR2 SVGAGI. The CDR3 spans 16 residues. Here the CDR3 DNA reads TGTGCCAGCAGTTACGTAGCGGGGGAGAGCACAGATACGCAGTATTTT. Residues: CASSYVAGESTDTQYF.

The chain combines TRBV28 with TRBJ2-3, with a possible D match to TRBD1 (6 bases). The germline V gene encodes CDR1 MDHEN and CDR2 SYDVKM. There are 16 residues in the CDR3. The ends were cut back, 4 bases at V and 0 bases at J, with 14 bases in the middle. CDR3 protein: CASSYRDLVSTDTQYF. The CDR3 bases are TGTGCCAGCAGTTACAGGGATCTTGTAAGCACAGATACGCAGTATTTT.

This sequence joins TRBV6-5 and TRBJ2-5, with no clear D. Germline lookup yields CDR1 MNHEY and CDR2 SVGAGI. This CDR3 comprises 12 residues. V lost 6 bases to trimming and J lost 5 bases, with 10 bases between them. The CDR3 DNA sequence: TGTGCCAGCAGCAACCCGCAGGAGACCCAGTACTTC. It yields the protein CASSNPQETQYF.

This sequence joins TRBV4-1 and TRBJ2-2, with D unclear. CDR3 length: 15 amino acids. V lost 1 base and J lost 3, with 9 bases in between. CDR1 is MGHRA and CDR2 is YSYEKL in the germline V gene. The CDR3, as DNA: TGCGCCAGCAGCCAAGGTGGCAGCCACACCGGGGAGCTGTTTTTT. Its translation: CASSQGGSHTGELFF.

J is TRBJ1-5 and V is TRBV28; 9 positions match TRBD1. The junction had 11 bases not matched to a gene; V was cut back by 5 bases and J by 3 bases. Germline V gene data show CDR1 as MDHEN and CDR2 as SYDVKM. The CDR3 sequence is 17 residues long. CDR3 DNA sequence: TGTGCCAGCAGTACCCCGGGACAGGGTGGGGACAATCAGCCCCAGCATTTT. This translates into CASSTPGQGGDNQPQHF. Full variable domain (remainder filled in from reference TRBV28 and TRBJ1-5): DVKVTQSSRYLVKRTGEKVFLECVQDMDHENMFWYRQDPGLGLRLIYFSYDVKMKEKGDIPEGYSVSREKKERFSLILESASTNQTSMYLCASSTPGQGGDNQPQHFGDGTRLSIL.

The chain carries TRBV30 and TRBJ1-2; D is ambiguous. Germline V gene data show CDR1 as GTSNPN and CDR2 as SVGIG (reference sequence). The germline V and J ends were trimmed by 4 bases and 8 bases, with 11 bases remaining between them. CDR3 length: 11 amino acids. The DNA for the CDR3 is TGTGCCTGGACCCGGACTGAGGGCTACACCTTC. Its protein is CAWTRTEGYTF. The variable domain in full, completed from reference TRBV30 and TRBJ1-2, reads SQTIHQWPATLVQPVGSPLSLECTVEGTSNPNLYWYRQAAGRGLQLLFYSVGIGQISSEVPQNLSASRPQDRQFILSSKKLLLSDSGFYLCAWTRTEGYTFGSGTRLTVV.

The chain has TRBV2 and TRBJ2-2; D tentatively reads TRBD1 or TRBD2 (6 bases each). The V gene lost 7 bases and the J gene lost 0 bases, with 9 bases spanning the gap. The CDR3 consists of 14 residues. The V gene's germline CDR1 is SNHLY and CDR2 FYNNEI. CDR3 amino acids: CASKGGTNTGELFF. The CDR3, as DNA: TGTGCCAGCAAGGGGGGTACGAACACCGGGGAGCTGTTTTTT. Full variable domain (rest looked up from reference TRBV2 and TRBJ2-2): EPEVTQTPSHQVTQMGQEVILRCVPISNHLYFYWYRQILGQKVEFLVSFYNNEISEKSEIFDDQFSVERPDGSNFTLKIRSTKLEDSAMYFCASKGGTNTGELFFGEGSRLTVL.

This chain uses TRBV14 with TRBJ2-7; D may correspond to TRBD1 or TRBD2 (5 bases each). This CDR3 is 14 amino acids long. Germline CDR1 and CDR2: SGHDN and FVKESK. Trimming pared 4 bases from V and 1 base from J, leaving 11 bases between. CDR3 DNA sequence: TGTGCCAGCAGCCCCCGGGACGGATCCTACGAGCAGTACTTC. As protein: CASSPRDGSYEQYF.

V is TRBV30 and J is TRBJ1-6, with a weak D call TRBD1 (6 bases). V lost 2 bases to trimming and J lost 7 bases, with 18 bases between them. Per the germline V gene, CDR1 is GTSNPN and CDR2 is SVGIG (reference sequence). This CDR3 has 16 residues. The CDR3, as DNA: TGTGCCTGGAGTACCGTCACAGGGCCAGGAAATTCACCCCTCCACTTT. Translation: CAWSTVTGPGNSPLHF.

V gene TRBV7-2 combines with J gene TRBJ1-1; TRBD1 agrees at 8 bases. Per germline, CDR1 SGHTA and CDR2 FQGNSA. The CDR3 sequence is 15 residues long. Trimming cost V 2 bases and J 11 bases; bases outside gene matches: 13. The chain's CDR3 is CASSLTPRTGINAFF. CDR3 nucleotide sequence: TGTGCCAGCAGCTTAACCCCGAGGACAGGGATTAATGCTTTCTTT.

V gene TRBV2 combines with J gene TRBJ1-4; D gene unclear. CDR1 and CDR2 (germline): SNHLY, FYNNEI. This CDR3 region has 14 residues. Deletions cut 1 base from V and 4 bases from J, with 7 bases between. CDR3 sequence (DNA): TGTGCCAGCAGTGAAGGCGGGGTTAATGAAAAACTGTTTTTT. Protein product: CASSEGGVNEKLFF. Full variable domain (missing parts from reference TRBV2 and TRBJ1-4): EPEVTQTPSHQVTQMGQEVILRCVPISNHLYFYWYRQILGQKVEFLVSFYNNEISEKSEIFDDQFSVERPDGSNFTLKIRSTKLEDSAMYFCASSEGGVNEKLFFGSGTQLSVL.

The V call is TRBV12-3 or TRBV12-4, the J call TRBJ1-2, with D unresolved. Trimming took 1 base from V and 8 from J, leaving 11 bases between them. CDR3 size: 13 residues. Written as DNA, the CDR3 is TGTGCCAGCAGTTTAGGGCCCCCTGCGGGCTACACCTTC. Its protein product is CASSLGPPAGYTF.

This clone was recorded once. This chain uses TRBV27 with TRBJ2-3; 11 positions match TRBD1. Germline CDR1 MNHEY, CDR2 SMNVEV (reference sequence). Trimming removed 2 bases from V and 6 bases from J; junction bases left unmatched: 4. CDR3 size: 15 residues. CDR3 amino acids: CASSLGTGGVDTQYF. CDR3 bases: TGTGCCAGCAGTTTAGGGACAGGGGGAGTGGATACGCAGTATTTT.

The genes are TRBV6-5 and TRBJ2-5; D assignment may be TRBD1 or TRBD2 (5 bases each). In germline, CDR1 is MNHEY, CDR2 SVGAGI. Trimming took 8 bases from V and 1 from J, leaving 14 bases between them. CDR3 length equals 14 residues. CDR3 coding DNA: TGTGCCAGCCGGGACGGGTTTATCCAAGAGACCCAGTACTTC. It codes for CASRDGFIQETQYF.

The V gene is TRBV15, the J gene TRBJ1-5; D is unresolved. Per the germline V gene, CDR1 is LNHNV and CDR2 is YYDKDF (reference sequence). The CDR3 extends over 14 amino acids. V was cut by 4 bases and J by 4 bases, with 11 bases left in between. The CDR3 nucleotides read TGTGCCACCAGCATTCCTCTTGGGAATCAGCCCCAGCATTTT. Protein product: CATSIPLGNQPQHF.

For this clone: One junction end disagrees with the germline gene, perhaps due to a read error. The chain has TRBV19 and TRBJ1-5; no clear D. The CDR3 consists of 14 residues. Per germline, CDR1 LNHDA and CDR2 SQIVND (reference sequence). The CDR3 sequence: CASRATDAAQPRNF. The CDR3 DNA sequence: TGTGCCAGTAGGGCGACGGACGCGGCCCAACCCAGGAATTTT.

V usage is TRBV2 and J usage is TRBJ1-1; no definite D call. Trimming shortened V by 7 bases and J by 1 base, and 10 bases separated the two germline ends. Per germline, CDR1 SNHLY and CDR2 FYNNEI. This CDR3 contains 13 residues. CDR3 loop: CASKSERNTEAFF. In DNA, the CDR3 is TGTGCCAGCAAATCGGAACGGAACACTGAAGCTTTCTTT.

The V gene is TRBV14, the J gene TRBJ2-5; D remains ambiguous. The CDR3 length is 12 residues. Per the germline V gene, CDR1 is SGHDN and CDR2 is FVKESK. The V end was cut by 2 bases, the J end by 5 bases, with 6 bases between. The CDR3 reads CASSQYQETQYF. CDR3 DNA sequence: TGTGCCAGCAGCCAATATCAGGAGACCCAGTACTTC.

The genes are TRBV30 and TRBJ2-3; 8 bases agree with TRBD1. Unmatched junction bases numbered 1, after V lost 3 bases and J lost 2 bases. The CDR3 consists of 13 residues. The germline V gene has CDR1 GTSNPN and CDR2 SVGIG (reference sequence). This CDR3 reads CAWRGQATDTQYF. CDR3 nucleotide sequence: TGTGCCTGGAGGGGACAGGCCACAGATACGCAGTATTTT.

The rearrangement links TRBV28 to TRBJ1-5; 7 nucleotides match TRBD1. Trimming at V came to 7 bases and at J to 2 bases, leaving 8 bases not matched to a gene. The germline V gene has CDR1 MDHEN and CDR2 SYDVKM. This CDR3 comprises 15 residues. CDR3: CASIPSGQGNQPQHF. The CDR3 DNA reads as TGTGCCAGCATTCCGTCAGGACAGGGCAATCAGCCCCAGCATTTT.

V and J are TRBV28 and TRBJ2-1; TRBD1 might be the D (6 bases). The CDR3 consists of 15 residues. V lost 6 bases to trimming and J lost 2 bases, with 14 bases between them. Germline loops: CDR1 MDHEN, CDR2 SYDVKM. CDR3 loop: CASSLEQGTYNEQFF. CDR3 sequence (DNA): TGTGCCAGCAGCCTTGAACAGGGCACCTACAATGAGCAGTTCTTC.

This chain's CDR3 is CASTTPDRGITEAFF. For the CDR3, the DNA is TGTGCCAGTACCACTCCGGACAGGGGAATCACTGAAGCTTTCTTT. This chain links TRBV19 with TRBJ1-1; TRBD1 matches at 9 bases. The V segment lost 7 bases and the J segment 4 bases; nucleotides outside the gene matches: 10. Looked up from germline, CDR1 is LNHDA and CDR2 is SQIVND (reference sequence). This CDR3 is built from 15 residues. Variable domain in full (rest from reference TRBV19 and TRBJ1-1): DGGITQSPKYLFRKEGQNVTLSCEQNLNHDAMYWYRQDPGQGLRLIYYSQIVNDFQKGDIAEGYSVSREKKESFPLTVTSAQKNPTAFYLCASTTPDRGITEAFFGQGTRLTVV.